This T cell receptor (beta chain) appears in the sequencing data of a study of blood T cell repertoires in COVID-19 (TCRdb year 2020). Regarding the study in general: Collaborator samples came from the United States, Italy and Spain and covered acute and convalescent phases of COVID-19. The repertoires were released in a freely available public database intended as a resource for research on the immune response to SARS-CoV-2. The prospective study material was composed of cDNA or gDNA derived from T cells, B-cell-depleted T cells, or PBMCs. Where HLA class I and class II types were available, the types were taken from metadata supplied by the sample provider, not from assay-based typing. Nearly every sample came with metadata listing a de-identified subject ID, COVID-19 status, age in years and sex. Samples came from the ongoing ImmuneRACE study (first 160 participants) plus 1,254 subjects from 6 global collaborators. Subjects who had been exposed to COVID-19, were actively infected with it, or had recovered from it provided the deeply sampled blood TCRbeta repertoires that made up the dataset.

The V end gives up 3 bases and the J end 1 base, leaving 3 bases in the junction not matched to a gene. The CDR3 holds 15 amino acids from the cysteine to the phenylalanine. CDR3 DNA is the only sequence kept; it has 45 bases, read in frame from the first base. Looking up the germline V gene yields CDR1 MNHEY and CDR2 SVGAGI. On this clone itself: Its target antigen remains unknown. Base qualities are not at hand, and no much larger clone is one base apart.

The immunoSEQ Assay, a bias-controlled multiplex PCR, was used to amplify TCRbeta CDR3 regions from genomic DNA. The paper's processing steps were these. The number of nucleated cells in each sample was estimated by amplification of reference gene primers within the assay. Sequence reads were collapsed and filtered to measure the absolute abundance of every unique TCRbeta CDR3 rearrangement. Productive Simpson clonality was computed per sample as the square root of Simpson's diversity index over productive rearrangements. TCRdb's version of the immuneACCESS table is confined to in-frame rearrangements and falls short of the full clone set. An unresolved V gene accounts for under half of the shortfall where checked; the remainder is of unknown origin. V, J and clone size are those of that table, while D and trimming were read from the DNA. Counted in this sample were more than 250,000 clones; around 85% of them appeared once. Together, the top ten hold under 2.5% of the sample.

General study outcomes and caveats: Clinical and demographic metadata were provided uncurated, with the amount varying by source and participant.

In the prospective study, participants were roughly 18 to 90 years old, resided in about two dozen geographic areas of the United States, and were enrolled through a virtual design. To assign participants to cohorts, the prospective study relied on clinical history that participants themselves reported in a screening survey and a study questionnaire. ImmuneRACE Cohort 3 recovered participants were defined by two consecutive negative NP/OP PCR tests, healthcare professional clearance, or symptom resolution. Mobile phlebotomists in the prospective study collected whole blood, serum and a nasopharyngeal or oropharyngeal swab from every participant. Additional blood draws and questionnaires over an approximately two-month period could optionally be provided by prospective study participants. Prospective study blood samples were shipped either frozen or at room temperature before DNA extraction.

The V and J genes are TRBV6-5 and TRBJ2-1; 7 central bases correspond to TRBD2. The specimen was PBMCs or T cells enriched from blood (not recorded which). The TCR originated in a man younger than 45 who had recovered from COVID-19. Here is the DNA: TGTGCCAGCAGTTATCGGGGGGTATCCTACAATGAGCAGTTCTTC. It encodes CASSYRGVSYNEQFF.